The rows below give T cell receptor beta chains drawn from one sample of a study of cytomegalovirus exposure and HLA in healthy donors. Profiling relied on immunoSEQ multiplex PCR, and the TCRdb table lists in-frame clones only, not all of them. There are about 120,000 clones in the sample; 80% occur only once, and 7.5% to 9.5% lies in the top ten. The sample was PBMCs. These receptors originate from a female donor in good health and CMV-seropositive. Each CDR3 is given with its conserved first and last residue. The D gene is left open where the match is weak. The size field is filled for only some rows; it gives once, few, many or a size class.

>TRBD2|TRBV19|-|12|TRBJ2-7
CATAAGVDEQYF
TGTGCCACCGCCGCGGGGGTTGACGAGCAGTACTTC
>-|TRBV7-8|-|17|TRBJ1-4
CASSLEGWGATNEKLFF
TGTGCCAGCAGCTTAGAGGGGTGGGGGGCAACTAATGAAAAACTGTTTTTT
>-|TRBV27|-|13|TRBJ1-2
CASSPRGSGGYTF
TGTGCCAGCAGTCCGCGGGGCTCGGGGGGCTACACCTTC
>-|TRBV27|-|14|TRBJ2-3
CASSLTARTDTQYF
TGTGCCAGCAGTTTGACAGCCCGCACAGATACGCAGTATTTT
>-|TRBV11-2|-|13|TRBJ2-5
CASSPGNGETQYF
TGTGCCAGCAGCCCTGGAAACGGGGAGACCCAGTACTTC
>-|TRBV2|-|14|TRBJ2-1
CASSEGTRGGEQFF
TGTGCCAGCAGTGAAGGGACTCGAGGAGGTGAGCAGTTCTTC
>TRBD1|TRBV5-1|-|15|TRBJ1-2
CASSSQGTVEYGYTF
TGCGCCAGCAGCTCACAGGGGACGGTTGAATATGGCTACACCTTC
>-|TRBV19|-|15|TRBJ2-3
CASSWQGGSTDTQYF
TGTGCCAGTAGTTGGCAGGGGGGAAGCACAGATACGCAGTATTTT
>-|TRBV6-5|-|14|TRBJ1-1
CASRGMGGNTEAFF
TGTGCCAGCAGGGGAATGGGGGGGAACACTGAAGCTTTCTTT
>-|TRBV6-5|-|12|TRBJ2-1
CASRSTSNEQFF
TGTGCCAGCAGGTCTACTAGTAATGAGCAGTTCTTC
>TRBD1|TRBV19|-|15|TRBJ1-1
CASSIVGQGNTEAFF
TGTGCCAGTAGTATTGTAGGACAGGGAAACACTGAAGCTTTCTTT
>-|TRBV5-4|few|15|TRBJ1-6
CASSLRAGDNSPLHF
TGTGCCAGCAGCTTGCGGGCAGGGGATAACTCACCCCTCCACTTT
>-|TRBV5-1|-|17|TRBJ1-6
CASSPDSHSSYNSPLHF
TGCGCCAGCAGCCCGGACAGCCACAGCTCCTATAATTCACCCCTCCACTTT
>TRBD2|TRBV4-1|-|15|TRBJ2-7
CASTASGGERYEQYF
TGCGCCAGCACCGCTAGCGGGGGCGAACGCTACGAGCAGTACTTC
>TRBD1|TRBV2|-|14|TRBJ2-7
CASNLVQGASEQYF
TGTGCCAGCAATTTAGTCCAGGGGGCATCCGAGCAGTACTTC
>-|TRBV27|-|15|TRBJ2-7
CASSSQGAGDYEQYF
TGTGCCAGCAGTTCCCAGGGGGCGGGAGACTACGAGCAGTACTTC
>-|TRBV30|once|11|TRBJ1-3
CAWSIRNTIYF
TGTGCCTGGAGTATTAGAAACACCATATATTTT
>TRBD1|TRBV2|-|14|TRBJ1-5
CASRQGNSNQPQHF
TGTGCCAGCAGACAGGGGAACAGCAATCAGCCCCAGCATTTT
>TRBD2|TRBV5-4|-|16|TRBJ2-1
CASSAAGARGGHEQFF
TGTGCCAGCAGCGCCGCGGGGGCGCGGGGGGGCCATGAGCAGTTCTTC
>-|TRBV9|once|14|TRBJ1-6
CASSPRGGYSPLHF
TGTGCCAGCAGCCCCCGGGGGGGATATTCACCCCTCCACTTT
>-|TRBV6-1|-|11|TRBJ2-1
CASTTYNEQFF
TGTGCCAGCACTACCTACAATGAGCAGTTCTTC
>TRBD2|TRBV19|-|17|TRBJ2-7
CASSTGGVRGSSYEQYF
TGTGCCAGTAGTACTGGGGGGGTCCGGGGGAGCTCCTACGAGCAGTACTTC
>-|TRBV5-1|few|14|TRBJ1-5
CASSLEGGNQPQHF
TGCGCCAGCAGCTTGGAGGGGGGCAATCAGCCCCAGCATTTT
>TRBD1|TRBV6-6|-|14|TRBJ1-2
CATSQRQGDYGYTF
TGTGCGACCTCCCAGAGACAGGGGGACTATGGCTACACCTTC
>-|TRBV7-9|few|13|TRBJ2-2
CASSFEMPGELFF
TGTGCCAGCAGCTTCGAGATGCCCGGGGAGCTGTTTTTT
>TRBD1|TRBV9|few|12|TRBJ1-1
CASSIGTGEAFF
TGTGCCAGCAGCATAGGGACAGGAGAAGCTTTCTTT
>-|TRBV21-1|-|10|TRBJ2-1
CASSNSEQFF
TGTGCCAGCAGCAACAGTGAGCAGTTCTTC
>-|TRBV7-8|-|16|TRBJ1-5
CASREGGQSPNQPQHF
TGTGCCAGCAGGGAGGGGGGGCAGAGCCCCAATCAGCCCCAGCATTTT
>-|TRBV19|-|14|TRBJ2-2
CASSIGAGLRELFF
TGTGCCAGTAGTATTGGCGCGGGACTCCGGGAGCTGTTTTTT
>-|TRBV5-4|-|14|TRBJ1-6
CASSQDRILSPLHF
TGTGCCAGCAGCCAAGACAGGATCCTTTCACCCCTCCACTTT
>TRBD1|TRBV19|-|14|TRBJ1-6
CASSTGQGASPLHF
TGTGCCAGTAGTACCGGACAGGGAGCTTCACCCCTCCACTTT
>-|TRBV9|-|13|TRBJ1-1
CASSVEGWTEAFF
TGTGCCAGCAGCGTAGAGGGGTGGACTGAAGCTTTCTTT
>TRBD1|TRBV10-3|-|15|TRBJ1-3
CAISRQGSSGNTIYF
TGTGCCATCAGCCGACAGGGGAGTAGTGGAAACACCATATATTTT
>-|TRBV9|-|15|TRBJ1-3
CASSTGLSSGNTIYF
TGTGCCAGCAGCACCGGACTGTCGTCTGGAAACACCATATATTTT
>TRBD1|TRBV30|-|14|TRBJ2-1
CAWSMGQAINEQFF
TGTGCCTGGAGTATGGGACAGGCCATCAATGAGCAGTTCTTC
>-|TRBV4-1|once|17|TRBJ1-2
CASSQDLLGRDSYGYTF
TGCGCCAGCAGCCAAGATCTTCTAGGACGGGACTCCTATGGCTACACCTTC
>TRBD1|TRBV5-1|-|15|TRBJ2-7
CASSLGGGASYEQYF
TGCGCCAGCAGCTTGGGAGGGGGCGCCTCCTACGAGCAGTACTTC
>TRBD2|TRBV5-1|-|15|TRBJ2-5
CASSSTSGGVVTQYF
TGCGCCAGCAGCTCCACTAGCGGGGGGGTGGTGACCCAGTACTTC
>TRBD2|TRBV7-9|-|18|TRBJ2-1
CASSRGREELPSYNEQFF
TGTGCCAGCAGCCGAGGGAGGGAGGAGCTCCCCTCCTACAATGAGCAGTTCTTC
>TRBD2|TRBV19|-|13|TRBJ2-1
CASTLLAGGEQFF
TGTGCCAGTACCTTACTAGCGGGGGGTGAGCAGTTCTTC